This T cell receptor beta chain was sequenced in a study of cytomegalovirus exposure and HLA in healthy donors. Use of 60 Vbeta and 13 Jbeta primers characterized the PCR. Assay used: immunoSEQ multiplex PCR; TCRdb lists only in-frame clones, some missing. This repertoire shows approximately 140,000 clones, 70% to 80% found once; its top ten account for roughly 3.6%. Findings of the study overall: A list of 150 to 200 TCR beta chains associated with cytomegalovirus was given. In an earlier analysis, most TCR beta V segments were productive about 87% or about 30% of the time.

This clone was seen once. Its antigen remains unknown. The CDR3 consists of 19 residues. Germline loops: CDR1 SGHNT, CDR2 YYREEE (reference sequence). Losses at the gene ends were 0 bases for V and 0 bases for J; bases not matched to a gene: 10. Healthy individuals who donated bone marrow served as the donors. The sequence was collected from a human donor in good health. Sample: PBMCs. The chain carries TRBV5-4 and TRBJ2-1, with 9 bases fitting TRBD2. The chain's CDR3 is CASSLVTSGLNSSYNEQFF. The CDR3 DNA reads TGTGCCAGCAGCTTGGTAACTAGCGGGCTTAACTCCTCCTACAATGAGCAGTTCTTC.